This record looks at one TCR beta chain sequence and its context. Its antigen is unknown. With 6 bases removed from V and 3 bases from J, the gap between germline ends came to 20 bases. Germline V gene lookup returns CDR1 SGHDN and CDR2 FVKESK. The CDR3 totals 16 residues. This specimen comes from a study of T cells in Graves' hyperthyroidism and ophthalmopathy. Study-wide background: Peripheral blood was acquired at first diagnosis, ahead of any therapy whatsoever. The study's findings and limits: Most expanded thyroid clonotypes above 0.001 recurred in blood.

It was RNA transcripts that yielded the amplified TCR beta CDR3 regions. The primer set for the first-round RT-PCR of the TCR CDR3 was HTBI. MiXCR was run by TCRdb on the multiplex PCR reads, yielding one entry per CDR3 protein. The table has roughly 400,000 distinct CDR3 sequences, over 12% seen once; the top ten hold around 28%. J is TRBJ1-2 and V is TRBV14; D is possibly TRBD1 (5 bases). The sample taken for sequencing was blood. This TCR came from a man aged 45 to 65 with Graves' ophthalmopathy. In nucleotides, the CDR3 is TGTGCCAGCAGACTAGACGGGGCGAAAAGGTACTATGGCTACACCTTC. This sequence encodes CASRLDGAKRYYGYTF.